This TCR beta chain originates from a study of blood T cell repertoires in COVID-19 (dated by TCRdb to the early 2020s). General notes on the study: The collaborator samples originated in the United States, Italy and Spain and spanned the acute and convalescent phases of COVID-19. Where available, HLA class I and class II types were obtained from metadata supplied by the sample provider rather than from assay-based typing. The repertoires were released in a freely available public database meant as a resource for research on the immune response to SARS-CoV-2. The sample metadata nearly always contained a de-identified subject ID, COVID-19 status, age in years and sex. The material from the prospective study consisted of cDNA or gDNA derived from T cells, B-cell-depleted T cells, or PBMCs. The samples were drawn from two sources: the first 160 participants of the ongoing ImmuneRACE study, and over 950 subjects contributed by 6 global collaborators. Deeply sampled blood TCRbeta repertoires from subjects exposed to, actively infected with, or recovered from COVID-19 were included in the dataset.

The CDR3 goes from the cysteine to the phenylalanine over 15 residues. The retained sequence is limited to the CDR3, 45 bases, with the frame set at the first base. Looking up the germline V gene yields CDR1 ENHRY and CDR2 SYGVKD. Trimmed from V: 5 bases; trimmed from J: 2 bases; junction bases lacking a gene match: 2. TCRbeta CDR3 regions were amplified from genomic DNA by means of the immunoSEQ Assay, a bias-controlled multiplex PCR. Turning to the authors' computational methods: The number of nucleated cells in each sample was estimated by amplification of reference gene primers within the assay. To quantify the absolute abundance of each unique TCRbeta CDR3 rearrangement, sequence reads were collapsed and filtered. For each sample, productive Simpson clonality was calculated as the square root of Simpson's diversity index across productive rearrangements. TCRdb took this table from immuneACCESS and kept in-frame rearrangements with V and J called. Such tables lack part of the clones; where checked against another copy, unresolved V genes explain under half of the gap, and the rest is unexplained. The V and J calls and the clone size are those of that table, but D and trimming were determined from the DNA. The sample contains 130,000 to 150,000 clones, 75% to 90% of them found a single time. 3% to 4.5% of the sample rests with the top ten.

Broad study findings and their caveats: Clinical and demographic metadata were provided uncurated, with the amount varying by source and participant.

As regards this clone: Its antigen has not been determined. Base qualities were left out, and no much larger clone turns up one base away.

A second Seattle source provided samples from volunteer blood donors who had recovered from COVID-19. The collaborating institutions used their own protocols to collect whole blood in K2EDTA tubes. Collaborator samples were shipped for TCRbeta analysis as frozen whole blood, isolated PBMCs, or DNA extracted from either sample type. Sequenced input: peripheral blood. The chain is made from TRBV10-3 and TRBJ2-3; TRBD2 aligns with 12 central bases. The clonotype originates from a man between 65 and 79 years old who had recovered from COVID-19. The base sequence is TGTGCCATCAGTCGGACTAGCGGGACCACAGATACGCAGTATTTT. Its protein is CAISRTSGTTDTQYF.